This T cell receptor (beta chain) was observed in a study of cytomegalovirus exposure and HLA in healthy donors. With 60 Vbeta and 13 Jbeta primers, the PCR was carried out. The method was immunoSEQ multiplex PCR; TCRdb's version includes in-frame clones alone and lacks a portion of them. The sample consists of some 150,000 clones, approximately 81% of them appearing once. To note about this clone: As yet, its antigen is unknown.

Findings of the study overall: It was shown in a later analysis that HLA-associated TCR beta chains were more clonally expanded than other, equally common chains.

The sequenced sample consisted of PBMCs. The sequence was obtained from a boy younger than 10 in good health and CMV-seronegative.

CDR3 sequence: CASSLDGQGVSYEQYF. In DNA, the CDR3 is TGCGCCAGCAGCTTGGATGGCCAGGGGGTATCCTACGAGCAGTACTTC. The chain is built from TRBV5-1 and TRBJ2-7; 7 bases match TRBD1. CDR3 length: 16 residues. Germline CDR1 reads SGHRS; CDR2 reads YFSETQ. V lost 0 bases and J lost 1; bases outside the gene matches: 7. The variable domain in full, with the rest retrieved from reference TRBV5-1 and TRBJ2-7, is KAGVTQTPRYLIKTRGQQVTLSCSPISGHRSVSWYQQTPGQGLQFLFEYFSETQRNKGNFPGRFSGRQFSNSRSEMNVSTLELGDSALYLCASSLDGQGVSYEQYFGPGTRLTVT.